This is a list of T cell receptor beta chains from one sample in a study of identifying expanded T cells in peripheral blood. Profiling relied on immunoSEQ multiplex PCR, and the TCRdb table lists in-frame clones only, not all of them. This sample carries about 100,000 clones, about 83% of them seen once, and the ten largest clones take about 15%. Sequencing input: blood. These receptors all stem from a person aged 18 to 69 in good health. CDR3s include the opening cysteine and the closing phenylalanine or tryptophan. A D gene is named only where the DNA matches it firmly. Rows give clone size only sometimes, using once, few, many, or a class for an expanded clone.

j_gene	abundance	d_gene	v_gene	CDR3aa	CDR3nt
TRBJ2-3	NA	NA	TRBV15	CATSRDWAFSTDTQYF	TGTGCCACCAGCAGAGATTGGGCGTTCAGCACAGATACGCAGTATTTT
TRBJ1-1	few	NA	TRBV9	CASSATPGGRQRNTEAFF	TGTGCCAGCAGCGCCACCCCGGGCGGGAGGCAGAGAAACACTGAAGCTTTCTTT
TRBJ2-2	NA	TRBD2	TRBV15	CATSRGRLASGELFF	TGTGCCACCAGCAGGGGTCGACTAGCGTCCGGGGAGCTGTTTTTT
TRBJ2-5	NA	NA	TRBV18	CASSPPGLSETQYF	TGTGCCAGCTCACCCCCCGGACTCTCCGAGACCCAGTACTTC
TRBJ2-7	NA	NA	TRBV29-1	CSVEGSGQGTEQYF	TGCAGCGTTGAAGGGTCAGGCCAGGGGACCGAGCAGTACTTC
TRBJ2-1	NA	NA	TRBV18	CASSPAGRALLRNEQFF	TGTGCCAGCTCACCAGCAGGGCGGGCACTCCTAAGGAATGAGCAGTTCTTC
TRBJ2-1	NA	NA	TRBV19	CASSVGYPLQESFF	TGTGCCAGTAGTGTGGGGTATCCCCTTCAGGAGTCGTTCTTC
TRBJ2-1	few	NA	TRBV19	CASGNRESYNEQFF	TGTGCCAGTGGAAACAGGGAGTCCTACAATGAGCAGTTCTTC
TRBJ2-7	NA	NA	TRBV18	CASSPGTNYYEQYF	TGTGCCAGCTCTCCCGGGACAAATTACTACGAGCAGTACTTC
TRBJ2-1	NA	NA	TRBV4-3	CASSQGVGVTYNEQFF	TGCGCCAGCAGCCAAGGAGTAGGTGTCACCTACAATGAGCAGTTCTTC
TRBJ1-5	once	TRBD1	TRBV11-2	CASSHGGTDANQPQHF	TGTGCCAGCAGCCACGGGGGGACAGATGCGAATCAGCCCCAGCATTTT
TRBJ1-3	NA	TRBD1	TRBV13	CASRTGQGASGNTIYF	TGTGCCAGCAGGACGGGGCAGGGGGCATCAGGAAACACCATATATTTT
TRBJ2-3	NA	TRBD2	TRBV18	CASTSTSGGADTQYF	TGTGCCAGCACTTCGACTAGCGGGGGCGCAGATACGCAGTATTTT
TRBJ1-2	few	TRBD1	TRBV25-1	CASLSGQAYGYTF	TGTGCCAGCCTCAGCGGACAGGCTTATGGCTACACCTTC
TRBJ1-2	NA	NA	TRBV9	CASSPSGGHNANYGYTF	TGTGCCAGCAGCCCTTCGGGGGGACACAATGCTAACTATGGCTACACCTTC
TRBJ2-3	NA	TRBD2	TRBV11-2	CASSLRTAGTSGTDTQYF	TGTGCCAGCAGCCTACGTACAGCCGGGACTAGCGGCACAGATACGCAGTATTTT